The T cell receptor beta chain described here comes from a study of shared clonotypes between healthy human individuals. Overall study: Every donor yielded three CD4 naive, three CD4 memory, two CD8 naive and one CD8 memory plate. Study-wide points: Naive CD4 clonotypes overlapped across several donors at approximately 5.5%.

The split of CD4+ cells yielded CD45RA+ naive and CD45RA-negative memory subsets. Comment on this clone: Antigen specificity is unknown.

Germline CDR1 and CDR2: SQVTM and ANQGSEA. The CDR3 contains 13 residues. Between the trimmed V and J ends, which lost 4 bases and 4 bases, there was a span of 11 bases. Researchers divided each subset's genomic DNA evenly across several immunoSEQ plates. Generated by immunoSEQ multiplex PCR, the TCRdb table keeps only in-frame clones and is missing some. The table records over a million clones, nearly 99% of them present only once. The TCR was taken from a man younger than 40 in good health. The genes are TRBV29-1 and TRBJ2-1; D is perhaps TRBD2 (5 bases). The sample consisted of naive CD4+ T cells sorted from blood. The subset is: CD45RA+ positively selected. CDR3 DNA: TGCAGCGTTGCGGGGTTCGTGTACAATGAGCAGTTCTTC. Its translation is CSVAGFVYNEQFF.